The next 8 T cell receptor beta chains were all read from a single sample in a study of regulatory T cells in long-lasting Graves disease. Time point indicated: newly diagnosed GD, antithyroid drugs for less than 3 months. PBMCs were the source of the RNA used for TCR sequencing. Combining iRepertoire HTBI primers with Arm-PCR of CDR3 regions, the authors built TCR beta libraries. In TCRdb, the multiplex PCR reads were re-called with MiXCR into one record per CDR3 protein. Seen here are some 410,000 distinct CDR3 sequences, around 15% observed once, and the top ten hold 9.5% to 12%. This sample also belongs to another study, concerning T cells in Graves' hyperthyroidism and ophthalmopathy.

The sequencing used peripheral blood mononuclear cells (PBMCs), collected at new diagnosis, from a patient treated with antithyroid drugs. Receptors originate from a woman aged 25 to 39 with Graves disease.

This clonotype was seen at least ten times. The rearrangement uses TRBV3-1 and TRBJ2-1, with D unclear. Germline CDR1 is LGHDT and CDR2 is YNNKEL (reference sequence). V gave up 1 base and J gave up 3 bases, with 10 bases separating them. The CDR3 spans 15 residues. The CDR3: CASSQALVIYNEQFF. The CDR3, as DNA: TGTGCCAGCAGCCAAGCCCTAGTGATCTACAATGAGCAGTTCTTC.

As to this clonotype: Since a much larger clone is just one base distant, this may be a read error. This rearrangement joins TRBV6-1 to TRBJ1-1; D perhaps matches TRBD1 (5 bases). The CDR3 runs 12 residues. V lost 3 bases and J 10 bases, leaving 12 bases between the germline ends. Looked up from germline, CDR1 is MNHNS and CDR2 is SASEGT. As DNA, the CDR3 is TGTGCCAGCAGTGAGACAGATTATGGAGCTTTCTTT. Protein product: CASSETDYGAFF.

V is TRBV20-1 and J is TRBJ2-5; 14 bases map to TRBD2. Germline V CDR1 and CDR2: DFQATT, SNEGSKA (reference sequence). With V trimmed by 5 bases and J by 3 bases, 11 bases remained unmatched. The CDR3 is made up of 17 amino acids. The CDR3 bases are TGCAGTGCTCCCCGACTAGCGGGAGGGGGTGGAAAAGAGACCCAGTACTTC. Its translation: CSAPRLAGGGGKETQYF.

This clonotype appeared a few times. The genes are TRBV20-1 and TRBJ2-5; 7 positions match TRBD1. In germline, CDR1 is DFQATT, CDR2 SNEGSKA (reference sequence). V lost 6 bases, J lost 5 bases, and 9 bases stayed unmatched. This CDR3 region has 13 residues. DNA of the CDR3: TGCAGTGCGGAAGAGGGGGCCGGGGAGACCCAGTACTTC. It encodes CSAEEGAGETQYF.

Only a few counts were recorded for this clonotype. The chain is built from TRBV20-1 and TRBJ2-5; TRBD1 aligns across 8 bases. Germline assignment: CDR1 DFQATT and CDR2 SNEGSKA (reference sequence). V lost 6 bases, J lost 5 bases, and 5 bases stayed unmatched. This CDR3 comprises 12 residues. The CDR3 loop reads CSAQGARETQYF. The CDR3 DNA reads TGCAGTGCCCAGGGGGCGCGGGAGACCCAGTACTTC.

This clonotype was seen many times. The chain recombines TRBV12-5 with TRBJ2-1; 12 nucleotides match TRBD1. V lost 2 bases and J lost 1; bases outside the gene matches: 12. The CDR3 loop spans 20 amino acids. Germline CDR1 reads LGHNT; CDR2 reads FRNRAP. CDR3 nucleotide sequence: TGTGCTAGTGGTTTGCGCCTCGGGACAGGGGGCGCGTGGTCCTACAATGAGCAGTTCTTC. Protein: CASGLRLGTGGAWSYNEQFF.

The chain couples TRBV11-2 to TRBJ2-2, with TRBD1 as a possible D gene (5 bases). The V gene lost 0 bases and the J gene lost 5 bases, with 10 bases spanning the gap. CDR1 and CDR2 (germline): SGHAT, FQNNGV. CDR3 length: 15 residues. CDR3 amino acids: CASSLEARGTGELFF. The CDR3 nucleotides read TGTGCCAGCAGCTTAGAGGCAAGGGGAACCGGGGAGCTGTTTTTT.

V gene TRBV5-4 combines with J gene TRBJ1-1; 8 bases line up with TRBD1. CDR3 length equals 15 residues. The germline CDR1 and CDR2 sequences are SGHNT and YYREEE (reference sequence). With V trimmed by 5 bases and J by 0 bases, 6 bases remained unmatched. CDR3 sequence: CASRQGQGMNTEAFF. The CDR3 bases are TGTGCCAGCAGACAAGGACAGGGAATGAACACTGAAGCTTTCTTT.